The entry below gives a single TCR beta chain sequence along with its context. This sample is drawn from a study of blood T cell repertoires in COVID-19. Study overall: Samples came from the United States, Italy and Spain, spanning acute and convalescent COVID-19. Sample material is recorded as cDNA or gDNA derived from T cells, B-cell-depleted T cells, or PBMCs.

Study processing details: Amplified reference gene primers provided the basis for estimating nucleated cell counts. Generated by immunoSEQ multiplex PCR, the TCRdb table keeps only in-frame clones and is missing some. V and J calls and clone size are those listed in that table; D and trimming were worked out from the DNA. The sample shows some 160,000 clones, around three quarters of them seen only once. CDR3 length: 15 amino acids. In germline, CDR1 is LNHDA, CDR2 SQIVND (reference sequence). Trimming removed 3 bases at V and 2 bases at J, with 11 bases between. This clonotype was obtained from a man aged 60 to 69 with acute or convalescent COVID-19. Sequences were obtained from peripheral blood. This chain connects TRBV19 to TRBJ1-3; D might be TRBD1 (6 bases). The CDR3 region has the DNA TGTGCCAGTAGTATGCGGGGGCTCGCTGGAAACACCATATATTTT. Translating it yields CASSMRGLAGNTIYF.